The 11 T cell receptor beta chains below were found in one sample sequenced in a study of blood T cell repertoires in COVID-19. Repertoires were generated with immunoSEQ multiplex PCR, while TCRdb's copy carries only in-frame clones and drops some. The data contain 170,000 or so clones, around nine tenths of them seen just once; the ten biggest clones take up around 0.6%. Sequenced: peripheral blood. These receptors all come from a man aged 60-69 years with COVID-19, enrolled during active disease.

The V gene is TRBV2, the J gene TRBJ2-7, with 7 bases fitting TRBD2. The junction had 12 bases not matched to a gene; V was cut back by 10 bases and J by 0 bases. This CDR3 is built from 15 residues. The germline V gene encodes CDR1 SNHLY and CDR2 FYNNEI. The chain's CDR3 is CATCVSGTDSYEQYF. The DNA of the CDR3 is TGTGCCACATGTGTCAGCGGGACGGACTCCTACGAGCAGTACTTC.

The genes are TRBV7-3 and TRBJ1-5; D is possibly TRBD1 (5 bases). Germline V gives CDR1 SGHTA, CDR2 FQGTGA. Trimming removed 5 bases from V and 4 bases from J, with 9 bases in between. CDR3 length: 13 residues. The CDR3 DNA reads as TGTGCCAGCAGCCAACAGGAAAATCAGCCCCAGCATTTT. As protein: CASSQQENQPQHF. Using reference TRBV7-3 and TRBJ1-5 for the parts outside the CDR3, the full variable domain is GAGVSQTPSNKVTEKGKYVELRCDPISGHTALYWYRQSLGQGPEFLIYFQGTGAADDSGLPNDRFFAVRPEGSVSTLKIQRTERGDSAVYLCASSQQENQPQHFGDGTRLSIL.

This clone was recorded a few times. The chain recombines TRBV5-1 with TRBJ1-6; D gene unclear. Germline-derived CDR1 and CDR2 are SGHRS and YFSETQ. This CDR3 has 16 amino acids. Trimming stripped 0 bases from V and 2 bases from J, with 9 bases between. CDR3 DNA sequence: TGCGCCAGCAGCTTGGGGCAGAGGACCTATAATTCACCCCTCCACTTT. It codes for CASSLGQRTYNSPLHF.

V gene TRBV4-3 combines with J gene TRBJ2-7, with a weak D call TRBD1 (6 bases). Germline V CDR1 and CDR2: LGHNA, YSLEER. The CDR3 sequence is 15 residues long. V was clipped by 3 bases and J by 4 bases, with 16 bases between them. The CDR3 DNA sequence: TGCGCCAGCAGCCAGGGACACGAAACTATGTACGAGCAGTACTTC. Its translation: CASSQGHETMYEQYF.

The chain is built from TRBV24-1 and TRBJ2-7, with D possibly being TRBD1 (5 bases). There are 15 residues in the CDR3. Between the trimmed V and J ends, which lost 2 bases and 2 bases, there was a span of 12 bases. The germline gives CDR1 KGHDR, CDR2 SFDVKD. The DNA of the CDR3 is TGTGCCACCAGTGATTCACAGGCCTCCACCTACGAGCAGTACTTC. Protein product: CATSDSQASTYEQYF.

The chain recombines TRBV19 with TRBJ1-1; D may be TRBD1 (6 bases). V lost 1 base to trimming and J lost 4 bases, with 7 bases between them. This CDR3 has 13 amino acids. Germline CDR1 reads LNHDA; CDR2 reads SQIVND (reference sequence). This CDR3 reads CASSIVRGTEAFF. The CDR3 region has the DNA TGTGCCAGTAGTATAGTCAGGGGCACTGAAGCTTTCTTT.

The chain recombines TRBV4-3 with TRBJ1-2, with 7 bases that match TRBD1. The trim removed 0 bases at V and 5 bases at J, leaving 9 bases unmatched. CDR3 size: 16 residues. CDR1 and CDR2 from the germline V gene are LGHNA and YSLEER. CDR3 nucleotides: TGCGCCAGCAGCCAAGACGGAGGGGGCCTGAAGTATGGCTACACCTTC. Its translation is CASSQDGGGLKYGYTF.

V gene TRBV19 combines with J gene TRBJ1-2, with D perhaps matching TRBD1 (5 bases). V was cut by 7 bases and J by 1 base, with 16 bases left in between. The CDR3 sequence is 15 residues long. Per germline, CDR1 LNHDA and CDR2 SQIVND (reference sequence). For the CDR3, the DNA is TGTGCCAGTACGGCAGGGCCCAATAATAACTATGGCTACACCTTC. Its translation is CASTAGPNNNYGYTF.

The chain joins TRBV29-1 to TRBJ1-2, with 9 positions matching TRBD1. The CDR3 sequence is 11 residues long. Germline CDR1 is SQVTM and CDR2 is ANQGSEA. V lost 6 bases and J lost 8; bases outside the gene matches: 4. CDR3 DNA: TGCAGCGTAACAGGGGGCCACGGCTACACCTTC. It specifies CSVTGGHGYTF.

This chain links TRBV3-1 (or the pseudogene TRBV3-2) with TRBJ1-2; maybe TRBD1 (6 bases). Germline V gene lookup returns CDR1 LGHDT and CDR2 YNNKEL (reference sequence). The CDR3 spans 16 residues. The V gene lost 4 bases and the J gene lost 2 bases, with 17 bases spanning the gap. The CDR3 DNA reads as TGTGCCAGCAGCCCCCAGGGGTTGAGGGGGAACTATGGCTACACCTTC. As protein: CASSPQGLRGNYGYTF.

V is TRBV25-1 and J is TRBJ1-2, with D possibly being TRBD1 (5 bases). The CDR3 spans 15 residues. CDR1 MGHDK and CDR2 SYGVNS come from the germline V gene. Trimming removed 3 bases from V and 4 bases from J, with 15 bases in between. CDR3 DNA sequence: TGTGCCAGCAGTGACTCCCGGCAGGGTGTCTATGGCTACACCTTC. As protein: CASSDSRQGVYGYTF.